The T cell receptor beta chain described here comes from a study of T cell responses to AZD1222 COVID-19 vaccine. Study findings and constraints: Spike-specific TCR depth and breadth grew after two AZD1222 doses.

The CDR3 is 14 amino acids. Germline CDR1 reads SGHAT; CDR2 reads FQNNGV. V was pared by 3 bases and J by 2 bases, with 10 bases between. A note on this clone: Its specificity is not known.

TCRdb's copy holds only in-frame clones and misses some; the assay was immunoSEQ multiplex PCR. The sample records 120,000 to 150,000 clones, more than 85% being singletons. V gene TRBV11-2 combines with J gene TRBJ2-5; tentatively, D is TRBD2 (5 bases). This TCR derives from an adult in good health. The source material was peripheral blood, sampled on day 0 of AZD1222 vaccination. The CDR3 sequence: CASSFHSGQETQYF. As DNA, the CDR3 is TGTGCCAGCAGCTTTCACAGCGGACAAGAGACCCAGTACTTC.